The clone carrying this TCR beta chain was recorded a few times. Its antigen is unidentified. Data came from immunoSEQ multiplex PCR; TCRdb stores just in-frame clones and leaves some out. The table records 7,000 to 9,500 clones, around 79% of them present only once. This sample was included in a study of tumor-infiltrating lymphocytes in localized non-small cell lung cancer. Across the study: Several tumor histologies, both smoking statuses, and some post-neoadjuvant chemotherapy samples were included. Points from the study as a whole: Not all patients were TCR sequenced, owing to tissue quantity. Different pieces of the same tissue went to different assays, confounding technical variation with intratumor heterogeneity. Immunotypes IM1 and IM2 had similar TCR-derived T-cell fractions.

Trimming cost V 7 bases and J 6 bases; bases outside gene matches: 21. The germline V gene has CDR1 MNHEY and CDR2 SMNVEV (reference sequence). The CDR3 contains 19 residues. Sequencing was performed on uninvolved lung tissue not adjacent to the tumor. This receptor was identified in a human donor with non-small cell lung cancer. The rearrangement uses TRBV27 and TRBJ2-1, with 10 nucleotides matching TRBD2. The CDR3 loop is CASNGWGSSGRGGANEQFF. CDR3 nucleotides: TGTGCCAGCAATGGCTGGGGGTCTAGCGGGAGAGGGGGGGCCAATGAGCAGTTCTTC.